This T cell receptor (beta chain) comes out of a study of CD8 T cells in Susac syndrome. Random-hexamer reverse transcription was applied to roughly 0.45 to 1 ug RNA. A multiplex approach, immunoSEQ multiplex PCR, amplified TCR beta CDR3 across 54 Vbeta and 13 Jbeta. TCRdb re-called the immunoSEQ multiplex PCR reads through MiXCR, storing one row per CDR3 protein. The table records 250,000 to 300,000 distinct CDR3 sequences, roughly 90% of them present only once. The V and J ends lost 8 bases and 3 bases, in that order; junction bases with no gene match: 10. The CDR3 length is 15 residues. The germline CDR1 and CDR2 sequences are MRHNA and SNTAGT. This clonotype has a single count.

The sequence came from a human donor with multiple sclerosis. The chain has TRBV6-4 and TRBJ2-5, with 9 positions matching TRBD2. The sequenced sample consisted of CD8+ T cells from PBMCs. The chain's CDR3 is CASSVVAGAEETQYF. CDR3 sequence (DNA): TGTGCCAGCTCGGTTGTAGCGGGAGCAGAAGAGACCCAGTACTTC.